This T cell receptor (beta chain) was sequenced during a study of blood T cell repertoires in COVID-19. Source study methods: Nucleated cell number was recorded as an estimate derived from reference gene primer amplification. Assay: immunoSEQ multiplex PCR; the TCRdb copy retains only in-frame clones and omits some. V and J calls and clone size come straight from that table; D and trimming were deduced from the DNA. Of 150,000 to 200,000 clones listed, around 87% are singletons. The V end was cut by 4 bases, the J end by 5 bases, with 13 bases between. Germline loops: CDR1 PRHDT, CDR2 FYEKMQ (reference sequence). The CDR3 loop spans 14 amino acids.

The sequenced material came from peripheral blood. V usage is TRBV13 and J usage is TRBJ2-3; D may be TRBD2 (6 bases). The TCR originated in a man younger than 30 with acute or convalescent COVID-19. The DNA of the CDR3 is TGTGCCAGCAGCTCCAGACTGGGGGGAGATACGCAGTATTTT. Its translation: CASSSRLGGDTQYF. Complete variable domain (other parts from reference TRBV13 and TRBJ2-3): AAGVIQSPRHLIKEKRETATLKCYPIPRHDTVYWYQQGPGQDPQFLISFYEKMQSDKGSIPDRFSAQQFSDYHSELNMSSLELGDSALYFCASSSRLGGDTQYFGPGTRLTVL.